Each of the 18 T cell receptor beta chains below was sequenced from the same sample in a study of blood T cell repertoires in COVID-19. Produced via immunoSEQ multiplex PCR; TCRdb's table is partial and in-frame only. Among approximately 200,000 clones, around 88% were seen once, and the ten largest hold 3.5% to 4.5%. Specimen: peripheral blood. The receptors here all came from a woman in her 30s with acute or convalescent COVID-19.

There are a few counts of this clone. The chain combines TRBV2 with TRBJ1-2; D ambiguous. Germline V gene sequence: CDR1 SNHLY, CDR2 FYNNEI. The CDR3 is 15 residues long. Trimming left V 1 base short and J 6 bases short, with 15 bases between. CDR3 loop: CASSEVWEDRDGYTF. The CDR3 coding sequence is TGTGCCAGCAGTGAAGTGTGGGAGGACCGGGATGGCTACACCTTC.

CDR3 DNA sequence: TGTGCCAGCAGCTCCAGGACAGACTTGAACACTGAAGCTTTCTTT. Translating it yields CASSSRTDLNTEAFF. The rearrangement joins TRBV7-9 to TRBJ1-1; D possibly corresponds to TRBD1 (6 bases). CDR1 and CDR2 from the germline V gene are SEHNR and FQNEAQ (reference sequence). CDR3 length: 15 residues. The V end lost 4 bases, the J end lost 0 bases, and 12 bases lay between the germline ends.

The V call is TRBV18, the J call TRBJ2-3, with D maybe TRBD2 (6 bases). The CDR3 sequence is 15 residues long. Germline assignment: CDR1 KGHSH and CDR2 LQKENI. Trimming pared 5 bases from V and 0 bases from J, leaving 12 bases between. The CDR3 region has the DNA TGTGCCAGCTCAAAGATAGCGGCTAGCACAGATACGCAGTATTTT. Translation gives CASSKIAASTDTQYF. Full variable domain (outside the CDR3, taken from reference TRBV18 and TRBJ2-3): NAGVMQNPRHLVRRRGQEARLRCSPMKGHSHVYWYRQLPEEGLKFMVYLQKENIIDESGMPKERFSAEFPKEGPSILRIQQVVRGDSAAYFCASSKIAASTDTQYFGPGTRLTVL.

The V call is TRBV28, the J call TRBJ1-2, with 9 bases that match TRBD1. Germline V gene lookup returns CDR1 MDHEN and CDR2 SYDVKM. J gave up 5 bases and V 6 bases, and 7 bases lay outside the gene matches. The CDR3 contains 14 residues. The CDR3 DNA reads TGTGCCAGCAGCCAACAGGGGGCGGCATATGGCTACACCTTC. It encodes CASSQQGAAYGYTF.

The chain is built from TRBV27 and TRBJ2-2, with a possible D match to TRBD2 (6 bases). V gave up 2 bases and J gave up 0 bases, with 13 bases separating them. This CDR3 has 17 amino acids. Germline CDR1 MNHEY, CDR2 SMNVEV (reference sequence). The CDR3 sequence is CASSLVRGGSNTGELFF. CDR3 in DNA: TGTGCCAGCAGTTTAGTTCGTGGAGGGTCGAACACCGGGGAGCTGTTTTTT.

The J gene is TRBJ1-6, the V gene TRBV9, with TRBD1 as a possible D gene (5 bases). CDR1 is SGDLS and CDR2 is YYNGEE in the germline V gene. V gave up 0 bases and J gave up 6 bases, with 10 bases separating them. The CDR3 is 15 amino acids. This chain's CDR3 is CASSVAGGGNSPLHF. CDR3 bases: TGTGCCAGCAGCGTAGCTGGCGGGGGTAATTCACCCCTCCACTTT.

In its sample, this clone was seen once. The rearrangement links TRBV28 to TRBJ2-2; no firm D call. This CDR3 spans 13 amino acids. Germline lookup yields CDR1 MDHEN and CDR2 SYDVKM. V was trimmed by 8 bases and J by 0 bases, leaving 7 bases between them. Here the CDR3 reads CASLTTNTGELFF. DNA for the CDR3: TGTGCCAGCCTCACTACGAACACCGGGGAGCTGTTTTTT.

This clone has only one observation. The chain is built from TRBV5-1 and TRBJ2-5; D is unresolved. This CDR3 is built from 14 residues. The ends were cut back, 2 bases at V and 2 bases at J, with 10 bases in the middle. Looked up from germline, CDR1 is SGHRS and CDR2 is YFSETQ. For the CDR3, the DNA is TGCGCCAGCAGCTTTACTTCTAATCAAGAGACCCAGTACTTC. It is translated as CASSFTSNQETQYF.

The rearrangement joins TRBV9 to TRBJ2-1; TRBD2 matches at 8 bases. Per the germline V gene, CDR1 is SGDLS and CDR2 is YYNGEE. V lost 0 bases and J lost 9; bases outside the gene matches: 5. CDR3 size: 14 residues. This chain's CDR3 is CASSVGGTRVEQFF. In nucleotides, the CDR3 is TGTGCCAGCAGCGTAGGTGGGACTAGGGTTGAGCAGTTCTTC.

The chain recombines TRBV28 with TRBJ2-5; D may be TRBD1 (5 bases). This CDR3 contains 15 residues. Germline CDR1 reads MDHEN; CDR2 reads SYDVKM. Trimming stripped 3 bases from V and 2 bases from J, with 13 bases between. CDR3 amino acids: CASSLMGLAQETQYF. The CDR3 nucleotides are TGTGCCAGCAGTTTGATGGGGCTTGCGCAAGAGACCCAGTACTTC. The full variable domain, its missing parts supplied by reference TRBV28 and TRBJ2-5, is DVKVTQSSRYLVKRTGEKVFLECVQDMDHENMFWYRQDPGLGLRLIYFSYDVKMKEKGDIPEGYSVSREKKERFSLILESASTNQTSMYLCASSLMGLAQETQYFGPGTRLLVL.

This chain connects TRBV5-8 to TRBJ2-7; tentatively, D is TRBD2 (7 bases). From germline, CDR1 is SGHTS and CDR2 YDEGEE. V was cut by 2 bases and J by 7 bases, with 13 bases left in between. This CDR3 has 13 residues. CDR3 nucleotides: TGTGCCAGCAGCTTCCGGGGGCGGGGGGAGCAGTACTTC. Translating it yields CASSFRGRGEQYF.

V and J are TRBV7-9 and TRBJ2-5; possible D gene TRBD1, 5 bases. This CDR3 contains 17 residues. Germline V gene data show CDR1 as SEHNR and CDR2 as FQNEAQ (reference sequence). V lost 2 bases and J 4 bases, leaving 20 bases between the germline ends. The CDR3: CASSLSRMATRGETQYF. The CDR3 DNA is TGTGCCAGCAGCTTATCCAGGATGGCCACAAGGGGAGAGACCCAGTACTTC.

The rearrangement uses TRBV6-5 and TRBJ2-5; D remains unclear. V lost 6 bases to trimming and J lost 5 bases, with 16 bases between them. This CDR3 has 14 residues. The germline V gene has CDR1 MNHEY and CDR2 SVGAGI. DNA of the CDR3: TGTGCCAGCAGGGTCCCGTCCTCCGGGGAGACCCAGTACTTC. This translates into CASRVPSSGETQYF.

The chain recombines TRBV19 with TRBJ1-1; the match to TRBD1 covers 9 bases. The germline V gene has CDR1 LNHDA and CDR2 SQIVND (reference sequence). The CDR3 totals 11 residues. The CDR3 sequence is CAGFQDRGAFF. The CDR3 nucleotides read TGTGCTGGTTTTCAGGACAGGGGTGCTTTCTTT.

The rearrangement joins TRBV2 to TRBJ2-2, with D possibly being TRBD2 (5 bases). The CDR3 sequence is 15 residues long. V was pared by 1 base and J by 6 bases, with 12 bases between. In germline, CDR1 is SNHLY, CDR2 FYNNEI. In nucleotides, the CDR3 is TGTGCCAGCAGTGAAGGGGAAACGGGATCCGGGGAGCTGTTTTTT. Protein product: CASSEGETGSGELFF.

The rearrangement links TRBV30 to TRBJ2-3; D gene uncertain. CDR1 is GTSNPN and CDR2 is SVGIG in the germline V gene (reference sequence). This CDR3 region has 11 residues. V lost 2 bases and J 9 bases, leaving 9 bases between the germline ends. CDR3 sequence reads: CAWSLTVTQYF. DNA for the CDR3: TGTGCCTGGAGTCTTACGGTAACGCAGTATTTT.

The rearrangement links TRBV5-1 to TRBJ2-5; D remains unclear. V was cut by 0 bases and J by 5 bases, with 11 bases left in between. The CDR3 contains 14 residues. Looked up from germline, CDR1 is SGHRS and CDR2 is YFSETQ. The CDR3 reads CASSLEPSMETQYF. In nucleotides, the CDR3 is TGCGCCAGCAGCTTGGAGCCTTCTATGGAGACCCAGTACTTC.

The chain is built from TRBV24-1 and TRBJ2-2; D might be TRBD1 (5 bases). The length of the CDR3 is 15 residues. Trimming stripped 3 bases from V and 2 bases from J, with 9 bases between. Germline V gene lookup returns CDR1 KGHDR and CDR2 SFDVKD. CDR3 sequence (DNA): TGTGCCACCAGTGATCCCCAGGGAAACACCGGGGAGCTGTTTTTT. This encodes CATSDPQGNTGELFF.